The sequence of this TCR beta chain was determined in a study of blood T cells in healthy people across ages. This clonotype was recorded a few times. The antigen is undetermined. Whole-study findings and limits: Compared with aged donors, long-lived donors showed fewer expanded clones, suggesting selection.

Peripheral blood samples of roughly 9.8 milliliters were drawn from each donor. Isolating PBMCs gave at least 6.5 million of these cells per sample. Trimming stripped 4 bases from V and 7 bases from J, with 4 bases between. Per germline, CDR1 SNHLY and CDR2 FYNNEI. The CDR3 consists of 11 residues. Alongside a J-beta primer mix, a sample-barcoded 5' primer served in a second PCR lasting 7 to 11 cycles. Each cDNA molecule carried a tag from a template-switch adaptor that contained 12 random nucleotides. TCRdb reanalysed the 5' RACE reads using MiXCR and keeps one entry per CDR3 protein. Of more than 600,000 distinct CDR3 sequences listed, 20% to 25% were seen once; the top ten hold roughly a tenth. The sample was also reused in another study, on T cells of mothers and their children.

The chain couples TRBV2 to TRBJ2-2; D is undetermined. The sequenced sample was blood. This clonotype originated in a boy younger than 18 in good health. The CDR3 protein is CASSVLGELFF. The DNA of the CDR3 is TGTGCCAGCAGTGTACTCGGGGAGCTGTTTTTT.